The next 27 T cell receptor beta chains were all read from a single sample in a study of blood T cell repertoires in COVID-19. The data were produced by immunoSEQ multiplex PCR, yet TCRdb's version contains in-frame clones alone and is incomplete. The sample lists about 490,000 clones; 70% to 90% were seen once. Sequencing used peripheral blood. These receptors came from a human donor in a cohort sampled during active COVID-19.

The gene calls are TRBV5-1 and TRBJ1-1; 8 bases match TRBD1. V shed 4 bases, J shed 0 bases, and the junction held 11 bases outside the gene matches. The CDR3 is made up of 17 amino acids. Looked up from germline, CDR1 is SGHRS and CDR2 is YFSETQ. DNA of the CDR3: TGCGCCAGCAGCCCCCGGACAGGGATTCCCTTGAACACTGAAGCTTTCTTT. Translated, it gives CASSPRTGIPLNTEAFF.

The chain combines TRBV5-6 with TRBJ2-7, with D possibly matching TRBD1 (6 bases). Trimming stripped 5 bases from V and 0 bases from J, with 18 bases between. The germline gives CDR1 SGHDT, CDR2 YYEEEE. The CDR3 spans 16 residues. CDR3 residues: CASRRTGYVSSYEQYF. The CDR3 DNA sequence: TGTGCCAGCAGGAGAACAGGGTATGTTAGCTCCTACGAGCAGTACTTC.

The chain links TRBV6-1 to TRBJ1-5, with D unclear. Germline-derived CDR1 and CDR2 are MNHNS and SASEGT. V lost 3 bases to trimming and J lost 6 bases, with 12 bases between them. The length of the CDR3 is 14 residues. This chain's CDR3 is CASSDAAGAQPQHF. The CDR3, as DNA: TGTGCCAGCAGTGACGCCGCTGGAGCTCAGCCCCAGCATTTT.

V usage is TRBV28 and J usage is TRBJ1-1; the match to TRBD1 covers 7 bases. Per germline, CDR1 MDHEN and CDR2 SYDVKM. This CDR3 region has 14 residues. The trim removed 6 bases at V and 0 bases at J, leaving 4 bases unmatched. CDR3 in DNA: TGTGCCAGCAGAGGGGGCCACATGAACACTGAAGCTTTCTTT. As protein: CASRGGHMNTEAFF.

The chain carries TRBV20-1 and TRBJ2-2; tentatively, D is TRBD2 (10 bases). Trimming took 6 bases from V and 2 from J, leaving 31 bases between them. Germline CDR1 DFQATT, CDR2 SNEGSKA (reference sequence). This CDR3 region has 20 residues. The CDR3 region is CSASTGGERLAGLNTGELFF. The CDR3 nucleotides are TGCAGTGCGAGTACAGGGGGCGAAAGACTAGCGGGTCTCAACACCGGGGAGCTGTTTTTT.

This clone was seen just once. A read error may produce the germline difference seen at one junction end. The chain recombines TRBV25-1 with TRBJ2-5; a possible D gene is TRBD1 (6 bases). The V gene's germline CDR1 is MGHDK and CDR2 SYGVNS. The CDR3 has 15 amino acids. The chain's CDR3 is CASSESGTSQGTQYF. As DNA, the CDR3 is TGTGCCAGCAGTGAATCCGGGACAAGCCAAGGGACCCAGTACTTC.

As for this clone: Other DNA sequences in this sample translate to the same CDR3. The V call is TRBV28, the J call TRBJ1-2, with no clear D. Trimming left V 6 bases short and J 1 base short, with 6 bases between. Germline assignment: CDR1 MDHEN and CDR2 SYDVKM. CDR3 length: 12 amino acids. This CDR3 reads CASRRGNYGYTF. Written as DNA, the CDR3 is TGTGCCAGCAGACGAGGTAACTATGGCTACACCTTC.

The chain has TRBV10-3 and TRBJ1-1, with a possible D match to TRBD1 (5 bases). Germline CDR1 is ENHRY and CDR2 is SYGVKD. This CDR3 has 15 residues. Trimming removed 0 bases from V and 1 base from J, with 9 bases in between. This chain's CDR3 is CAISESQGKNTEAFF. The CDR3 DNA is TGTGCCATCAGTGAGTCTCAGGGAAAGAACACTGAAGCTTTCTTT.

This chain connects TRBV2 to TRBJ2-7, with 8 bases identical to TRBD2. This CDR3 is 14 amino acids long. V shed 7 bases, J shed 5 bases, and the junction held 10 bases outside the gene matches. CDR1 and CDR2 from the germline V gene are SNHLY and FYNNEI. The CDR3 bases are TGTGCCAGCAACCGACTAGCGCGCGGGAACGAGCAGTACTTC. Translation: CASNRLARGNEQYF. The entire variable domain, with the rest obtained from reference TRBV2 and TRBJ2-7, is as follows: EPEVTQTPSHQVTQMGQEVILRCVPISNHLYFYWYRQILGQKVEFLVSFYNNEISEKSEIFDDQFSVERPDGSNFTLKIRSTKLEDSAMYFCASNRLARGNEQYFGPGTRLTVT.

Concerning this clone itself: At one of its ends the junction is not consistent with the germline gene, which may arise from a read error. This chain uses TRBV7-7 with TRBJ2-7; 7 bases match TRBD2. CDR3 length: 15 amino acids. Germline CDR1 and CDR2: SSHAT and FNYEAQ (reference sequence). CDR3 bases: TGTGCTAGCAGCTTAGACAGCGGGATTACCTACGAGCAGTACTTC. Amino acids: CASSLDSGITYEQYF.

The rearrangement links TRBV5-1 to TRBJ2-3; 11 bases are shared with TRBD2. This CDR3 is built from 19 residues. The V segment lost 3 bases and the J segment 1 base; nucleotides outside the gene matches: 13. CDR1 and CDR2 from the germline V gene are SGHRS and YFSETQ. CDR3 DNA: TGCGCCAGCAGCTCAACCGGGACTAGCGGAGGCGTGGGCACAGATACGCAGTATTTT. Protein: CASSSTGTSGGVGTDTQYF.

This rearrangement joins TRBV28 to TRBJ2-5; 7 bases map to TRBD2. CDR1 MDHEN and CDR2 SYDVKM come from the germline V gene. CDR3 length: 15 amino acids. Trimming took 4 bases from V and 5 from J; bases not matched to a gene: 10. DNA for the CDR3: TGTGCCAGCAGTTCTCAGGGAGGGTCAAGCGAGACCCAGTACTTC. Protein: CASSSQGGSSETQYF.

V is TRBV7-2 and J is TRBJ2-2; maybe TRBD2 (5 bases). Germline-derived CDR1 and CDR2 are SGHTA and FQGNSA. V was pared by 4 bases and J by 1 base, with 19 bases between. The CDR3 spans 18 residues. As DNA, the CDR3 is TGTGCCAGCAGCTCCCGCACCCCCTCCAGCGGGAACACCGGGGAGCTGTTTTTT. This translates into CASSSRTPSSGNTGELFF.

The V and J genes are TRBV5-4 and TRBJ2-1; 8 bases match TRBD2. Germline values: CDR1 SGHNT, CDR2 YYREEE (reference sequence). Germline trimming cut 4 bases from V and 0 bases from J; bases unmatched to any gene: 6. The CDR3 has 16 amino acids. The DNA of the CDR3 is TGTGCCAGCAGCCCTCGGACTAGCAGCTCCTACAATGAGCAGTTCTTC. This sequence encodes CASSPRTSSSYNEQFF. The full variable domain, rest sourced from reference TRBV5-4 and TRBJ2-1, is ETGVTQSPTHLIKTRGQQVTLRCSSQSGHNTVSWYQQALGQGPQFIFQYYREEENGRGNFPPRFSGLQFPNYSSELNVNALELDDSALYLCASSPRTSSSYNEQFFGPGTRLTVL.

The rearrangement joins TRBV5-4 to TRBJ2-3; 12 bases map to TRBD2. The CDR3 runs to 16 residues. The junction had 6 bases not matched to a gene; V was cut back by 4 bases and J by 3 bases. The germline V gene has CDR1 SGHNT and CDR2 YYREEE (reference sequence). The CDR3 DNA reads as TGTGCCAGCAGCGAGAGACTAGCGGGAGTTACAGATACGCAGTATTTT. Translation gives CASSERLAGVTDTQYF.

The chain uses TRBV5-1 and TRBJ2-3; 12 bases line up with TRBD1. The CDR3 runs to 16 residues. Per germline, CDR1 SGHRS and CDR2 YFSETQ. Trimming removed 0 bases from V and 5 bases from J; junction bases left unmatched: 4. The CDR3 is CASSLGDRGREDTQYF. In nucleotides, the CDR3 is TGCGCCAGCAGCTTGGGGGACAGGGGGCGCGAAGATACGCAGTATTTT. Supplemented by reference TRBV5-1 and TRBJ2-3, the full variable domain reads KAGVTQTPRYLIKTRGQQVTLSCSPISGHRSVSWYQQTPGQGLQFLFEYFSETQRNKGNFPGRFSGRQFSNSRSEMNVSTLELGDSALYLCASSLGDRGREDTQYFGPGTRLTVL.

The rearrangement uses TRBV6-5 and TRBJ2-7; 12 bases align to TRBD2. Looked up from germline, CDR1 is MNHEY and CDR2 is SVGAGI. The V segment lost 6 bases and the J segment 5 bases; nucleotides outside the gene matches: 8. CDR3 length: 15 residues. The CDR3 sequence: CASSSLAGGFDEQYF. CDR3 nucleotide sequence: TGTGCCAGCAGCTCCCTAGCGGGAGGGTTCGACGAGCAGTACTTC.

The table lists this clone with a count of one. This chain uses TRBV7-3 with TRBJ1-2; 7 bases map to TRBD1. In germline, CDR1 is SGHTA, CDR2 FQGTGA. The CDR3 runs 15 residues. J gave up 4 bases and V 5 bases, and 10 bases lay outside the gene matches. The chain's CDR3 is CASSLDRPEGYGYTF. CDR3 bases: TGTGCCAGCAGCCTGGACAGGCCCGAGGGCTATGGCTACACCTTC.

The rearrangement uses TRBV14 and TRBJ2-3; TRBD2 agrees at 13 bases. The ends lost 4 bases at V and 2 bases at J; junction bases unmatched: 9. CDR1 and CDR2 from the germline V gene are SGHDN and FVKESK. This CDR3 has 18 amino acids. The CDR3 here is CASSLRRTSGSLTDTQYF. DNA of the CDR3: TGTGCCAGCAGCCTCAGGCGGACTAGCGGGAGCCTCACAGATACGCAGTATTTT.

The chain carries TRBV5-6 and TRBJ1-1; no firm D call. The CDR3 has 14 residues. The V gene's germline CDR1 is SGHDT and CDR2 YYEEEE. V lost 1 base and J lost 0, with 7 bases in between. CDR3 sequence: CASSLRRVNTEAFF. For the CDR3, the DNA is TGTGCCAGCAGCTTGCGTCGGGTGAACACTGAAGCTTTCTTT.

The V and J genes are TRBV30 and TRBJ1-6, with D unclear. Germline CDR1 GTSNPN, CDR2 SVGIG (reference sequence). With 2 bases removed from V and 2 bases from J, the gap between germline ends came to 25 bases. This CDR3 has 20 amino acids. In DNA, the CDR3 is TGTGCCTGGAGTAGGAGACTTTCGGGGAGAGGTACAACCTATAATTCACCCCTCCACTTT. Translated, it gives CAWSRRLSGRGTTYNSPLHF.

There are a few counts of this clone. This chain links TRBV30 with TRBJ1-2, with D tentatively TRBD1 (5 bases). There are 13 residues in the CDR3. V lost 5 bases, J lost 8 bases, and 18 bases lay in between. Per the germline V gene, CDR1 is GTSNPN and CDR2 is SVGIG (reference sequence). Written as DNA, the CDR3 is TGTGCCTGGTTCCTAGGCAGGGTAGGAGGCTACACCTTC. Its translation: CAWFLGRVGGYTF.

The chain links TRBV4-2 to TRBJ1-1; 8 nucleotides match TRBD1. The germline V gene encodes CDR1 LGHNA and CDR2 YNFKEQ. Trimming took 0 bases from V and 1 from J; bases not matched to a gene: 7. The CDR3 length is 17 residues. In DNA form, the CDR3 reads TGTGCCAGCAGCCAAGAAACTACAGGGGGGGGGAACACTGAAGCTTTCTTT. Protein sequence: CASSQETTGGGNTEAFF.

The V gene is TRBV5-1, the J gene TRBJ1-6; 9 positions agree with TRBD1. This CDR3 spans 17 amino acids. J gave up 7 bases and V 0 bases, and 8 bases lay outside the gene matches. From germline, CDR1 is SGHRS and CDR2 YFSETQ. CDR3 DNA sequence: TGCGCCAGCAGCTTGGGCCCGGGACAGGGTCCAAATTCACCCCTCCACTTT. Its protein is CASSLGPGQGPNSPLHF.

The chain carries TRBV5-5 and TRBJ2-5, with TRBD1 as a possible D gene (6 bases). V lost 2 bases and J lost 4, with 15 bases in between. Germline assignment: CDR1 SGHKS and CDR2 YYEKEE (reference sequence). The CDR3 has 15 residues. The CDR3, as DNA: TGTGCCAGCAGCTTAGGGGGTGGGGCGCGAGAGACCCAGTACTTC. Its translation is CASSLGGGARETQYF. The variable domain in full, completed from reference TRBV5-5 and TRBJ2-5, reads DAGVTQSPTHLIKTRGQQVTLRCSPISGHKSVSWYQQVLGQGPQFIFQYYEKEERGRGNFPDRFSARQFPNYSSELNVNALLLGDSALYLCASSLGGGARETQYFGPGTRLLVL.

The gene calls are TRBV12-3 or TRBV12-4 and TRBJ1-2, with D tentatively TRBD1 (6 bases). Trimming took off 4 bases at V and 4 bases at J, with 10 bases between the two ends. The CDR3 covers 13 residues. The DNA for the CDR3 is TGTGCCAGCAGTTCGGACAGCTCCTATGGCTACACCTTC. Protein product: CASSSDSSYGYTF.

The V gene is TRBV3-1 (or the pseudogene TRBV3-2), the J gene TRBJ2-7; 8 nucleotides agree with TRBD2. V gave up 4 bases and J gave up 9 bases; unmatched junction bases: 17. Germline V gene lookup returns CDR1 LGHDT and CDR2 YNNKEL (reference sequence). The CDR3 totals 16 residues. DNA of the CDR3: TGTGCCAGCAGCCCCGATAACCCTCGCGGGAGGCCGGGGCAGTACTTC. It encodes CASSPDNPRGRPGQYF.